Presented here are 15 T cell receptor beta chains from one specimen sequenced in a study of regulatory T cells in long-lasting Graves disease. The time point is: persistent/refractory GD, antithyroid drugs over 5 years with positive TRAb. The authors made the TCR library using RNA they extracted from PBMCs. Researchers made TCR beta libraries by using iRepertoire HTBI primers and running Arm-PCR on CDR3 regions. One entry per CDR3 protein results from TCRdb running MiXCR on the multiplex PCR reads. The sample includes 250,000 to 300,000 distinct CDR3 sequences, roughly a fifth of them seen just once. Sample: peripheral blood mononuclear cells (PBMCs), taken when the disease was refractory, from a patient treated with antithyroid drugs. These receptors originate from a female donor with Graves disease.

In the case of this clonotype: With a much larger clone just one base away, this may be a read error. The chain has TRBV9 and TRBJ2-7; a possible D gene is TRBD2 (6 bases). Germline assignment: CDR1 SGDLS and CDR2 YYNGEE. There are 14 residues in the CDR3. V lost 3 bases to trimming and J lost 3 bases, with 13 bases between them. For the CDR3, the DNA is TGTGCCAGCAGCGAAGGACTAACGAACTACGAGCAGTACTTC. Translation gives CASSEGLTNYEQYF.

The V gene is TRBV7-9, the J gene TRBJ2-1; 7 bases are shared with TRBD2. The V gene's germline CDR1 is SEHNR and CDR2 FQNEAQ (reference sequence). The CDR3 spans 15 residues. V gave up 1 base and J gave up 5 bases; unmatched junction bases: 5. The CDR3 loop is CASSLVASGNNEQFF. CDR3 DNA: TGTGCCAGCAGCTTAGTCGCTAGCGGTAACAATGAGCAGTTCTTC.

The chain combines TRBV19 with TRBJ2-1, with 9 positions matching TRBD2. From germline, CDR1 is LNHDA and CDR2 SQIVND (reference sequence). The CDR3 extends over 16 amino acids. V lost 3 bases, J lost 2 bases, and 5 bases stayed unmatched. CDR3: CASSIWASGTYNEQFF. CDR3 DNA sequence: TGTGCCAGTAGTATTTGGGCTAGCGGGACCTACAATGAGCAGTTCTTC.

This clonotype was detected a few times. The CDR3 region is CASSLPPDSSGPETQYF. CDR3 in DNA: TGTGCCAGCAGCCTTCCACCTGATTCCTCAGGGCCCGAGACCCAGTACTTC. The V and J genes are TRBV7-6 and TRBJ2-5; tentatively, D is TRBD1 (5 bases). Germline V gives CDR1 SGHVS, CDR2 FNYEAQ. V lost 5 bases and J 5 bases, leaving 24 bases between the germline ends. The CDR3 loop spans 17 amino acids.

Points on this clonotype: Being one base from a much bigger clone, this may be a read error. The chain couples TRBV7-2 to TRBJ1-2; TRBD1 matches at 8 bases. The germline gives CDR1 SGHTA, CDR2 FQGNSA. The CDR3 totals 14 residues. J lost 3 bases, V lost 5 bases, and 5 bases had no gene match. The CDR3 loop reads CASSHSQGDYGYTF. CDR3 nucleotide sequence: TGTGCCAGCAGCCACTCACAGGGGGACTATGGCTACACCTTC.

V and J are TRBV5-1 and TRBJ1-1; perhaps TRBD1 as D (6 bases). V was trimmed by 4 bases and J by 4 bases, leaving 14 bases between them. Germline lookup yields CDR1 SGHRS and CDR2 YFSETQ. The CDR3 loop spans 14 amino acids. The CDR3 DNA follows: TGCGCCAGCAGCCGCCTCAGGGGTGGCACTGAAGCTTTCTTT. Amino acids: CASSRLRGGTEAFF.

V and J are TRBV7-2 and TRBJ2-7, with 9 bases identical to TRBD1. Germline CDR1 reads SGHTA; CDR2 reads FQGNSA. The CDR3 is 15 amino acids. J was trimmed by 6 bases and V by 6 bases; bases with no gene match: 12. This CDR3 reads CASSPSMGTGSEQYF. The DNA for the CDR3 is TGTGCCAGCAGTCCGTCGATGGGGACAGGGTCCGAGCAGTACTTC.

This clonotype was detected only a few times. The chain combines TRBV5-4 with TRBJ2-5, with D possibly being TRBD1 (5 bases). Germline V CDR1 and CDR2: SGHNT, YYREEE (reference sequence). The CDR3 contains 14 residues. The germline V and J ends were trimmed by 6 bases and 5 bases, with 17 bases remaining between them. CDR3 in DNA: TGTGCCAGCAACCCATCGCCAGGGCAGGAGACCCAGTACTTC. It specifies CASNPSPGQETQYF.

This clonotype has a count of ten or more. The V and J genes are TRBV28 and TRBJ2-5, with 8 bases that match TRBD1. CDR3 size: 13 residues. The germline V gene encodes CDR1 MDHEN and CDR2 SYDVKM. V dropped 5 bases and J dropped 5; count of bases not matched to a gene: 4. CDR3 protein: CASSAGGAETQYF. The CDR3 coding sequence is TGTGCCAGCAGTGCAGGGGGCGCTGAGACCCAGTACTTC.

V gene TRBV12-3 or TRBV12-4 combines with J gene TRBJ1-2; TRBD1 matches 10 bases. The CDR3 has 14 residues. Losses at the gene ends were 3 bases for V and 6 bases for J; bases not matched to a gene: 4. DNA of the CDR3: TGTGCCAGCAGTTTGGACAGGGGGAAACATGGCTACACCTTC. This sequence encodes CASSLDRGKHGYTF.

This clonotype has a count of ten or more. This chain uses TRBV6-1 with TRBJ2-7, with 9 bases that match TRBD2. The CDR3 sequence is 15 residues long. J was trimmed by 2 bases and V by 2 bases; bases with no gene match: 4. CDR1 and CDR2 from the germline V gene are MNHNS and SASEGT. The CDR3 spells CASSELVAGAYEQYF. DNA of the CDR3: TGTGCCAGCAGTGAATTGGTAGCGGGGGCCTACGAGCAGTACTTC.

V gene TRBV7-3 combines with J gene TRBJ2-5; a possible D gene is TRBD2 (5 bases). The DNA end lines up better with TRBJ2-1; the J call may be wrong. The CDR3 loop spans 14 amino acids. In germline, CDR1 is SGHTA, CDR2 FQGTGA. The CDR3 protein is CASSLNYEGGEQFF. The CDR3 bases are TGTGCCAGCAGCTTAAACTATGAGGGCGGGGAGCAGTTCTTC.

This sequence joins TRBV20-1 and TRBJ1-2; D is unresolved. Germline CDR1 DFQATT, CDR2 SNEGSKA (reference sequence). This CDR3 has 13 residues. Trimming stripped 0 bases from V and 0 bases from J, with 5 bases between. CDR3 protein: CSAREQPNYGYTF. DNA for the CDR3: TGCAGTGCTAGAGAACAGCCTAACTATGGCTACACCTTC.

The sample holds many counts of this clonotype. The chain links TRBV7-9 to TRBJ2-7; no reliable D call. CDR1 and CDR2 from the germline V gene are SEHNR and FQNEAQ (reference sequence). The CDR3 length is 15 residues. Trimming took off 2 bases at V and 2 bases at J, with 13 bases between the two ends. The CDR3 protein is CASSLSFSEPYEQYF. Here the CDR3 DNA reads TGTGCCAGCAGCTTATCCTTTTCTGAACCCTACGAGCAGTACTTC.

This clonotype was counted between two and nine times. The V gene is TRBV30, the J gene TRBJ1-1, with D unresolved. The CDR3 sequence is 13 residues long. The V end was cut by 0 bases, the J end by 11 bases, with 16 bases between. Germline V lookup: CDR1 GTSNPN, CDR2 SVGIG (reference sequence). DNA of the CDR3: TGTGCCTGGAGTGTAATTAGTTCTGGAGGCGCTTTCTTT. Translating it yields CAWSVISSGGAFF.